The 32 T cell receptor beta chains in this list originate from one sample, sequenced in a study of glioma-infiltrating T cells (dated by TCRdb to about 2016). Sequenced on an Illumina MiSeq. The iRepertoire nested amplicon-rescue multiplex PCR (arm-PCR) platform was used to amplify TCR alpha and beta CDR3 regions from RNA. The public reads were quality trimmed at Q25 with fastp and then assembled into clones with MiXCR by TCRdb, keeping productive beta chains. Rows matching on CDR3 protein sequence are summarized as one entry with the most common DNA and genes. For this sample the table gives over 80,000 distinct CDR3 sequences, of which around 37% were detected only once. Clones ranked in the top ten supply approximately 38% of the sample. The sequencing input was glioma tissue, nonneoplastic brain tissue, or PBMCs (not recorded which). The receptors come from a human donor with low-grade glioma or glioblastoma, undergoing nonglioma brain surgery, or in good health (not recorded which).

In regard to this clonotype: This sequence may be a read error, since a much larger clone differs from it by one base. The CDR3 region is CASSTDHDRSYEQYF. The CDR3 region has the DNA TGTGCCAGTAGTACAGATCATGACAGAAGCTACGAGCAGTACTTC. This rearrangement joins TRBV19 to TRBJ2-7; maybe TRBD1 (5 bases). Between the trimmed V and J ends, which lost 4 bases and 3 bases, there was a span of 16 bases. Germline CDR1 and CDR2: LNHDA and SQIVND (reference sequence). The CDR3 totals 15 residues. The complete variable domain, with remaining parts taken from reference TRBV19 and TRBJ2-7, reads DGGITQSPKYLFRKEGQNVTLSCEQNLNHDAMYWYRQDPGQGLRLIYYSQIVNDFQKGDIAEGYSVSREKKESFPLTVTSAQKNPTAFYLCASSTDHDRSYEQYFGPGTRLTVT.

As for this clonotype: It may be a read error: a sequence one base away is much more abundant. The chain combines TRBV2 with TRBJ1-2, with 8 bases lining up with TRBD1. In germline, CDR1 is SNHLY, CDR2 FYNNEI. There are 15 residues in the CDR3. The V and J ends lost 7 bases and 4 bases, in that order; junction bases with no gene match: 11. CDR3 region: CASTAPGQGGYGYTF. In nucleotides, the CDR3 is TGTGCCAGCACAGCTCCTGGACAGGGCGGCTATGGCTACACCTTC. Together with reference TRBV2 and TRBJ1-2, the CDR3 gives the full variable domain: EPEVTQTPSHQVTQMGQEVILRCVPISNHLYFYWYRQILGQKVEFLVSFYNNEISEKSEIFDDQFSVERPDGSNFTLKIRSTKLEDSAMYFCASTAPGQGGYGYTFGSGTRLTVV.

This clonotype has at least ten counts. This sequence joins TRBV3-1 and TRBJ2-7, with 8 bases lining up with TRBD1. The length of the CDR3 is 15 residues. J lost 6 bases, V lost 2 bases, and 9 bases had no gene match. Germline CDR1 reads LGHDT; CDR2 reads YNNKEL (reference sequence). The CDR3 region is CASSQSQAGGAEQYF. As DNA, the CDR3 is TGTGCCAGCAGCCAAAGTCAAGCAGGGGGCGCCGAGCAGTACTTC.

This clonotype was observed at least ten times. The CDR3 DNA follows: TGCAGTGCCCAAACGCAGGCCAACTATGGCTACACCTTC. Its translation is CSAQTQANYGYTF. The V call is TRBV20-1, the J call TRBJ1-2; D gene ambiguous. Germline V gives CDR1 DFQATT, CDR2 SNEGSKA (reference sequence). This CDR3 contains 13 residues. Trimming removed 6 bases at V and 2 bases at J, with 13 bases between.

Details on this clonotype: Germline and junction disagree at one end, which may indicate a read error. The chain couples TRBV27 to TRBJ2-3, with TRBD2 matching over 11 bases. From germline, CDR1 is MNHEY and CDR2 SMNVEV (reference sequence). This CDR3 has 18 amino acids. CDR3 in DNA: TGTGCTAGCACCCCTTTCGAATATAGCGGGAGGGCGACAGATACGCAGTATTTT. This sequence encodes CASTPFEYSGRATDTQYF.

This clonotype came up many times. The CDR3 nucleotides read TGTGCCAGCAGCTTAGTCAACGGGAGAGCTAGCACAGATACGCAGTATTTT. This codes for CASSLVNGRASTDTQYF. The chain couples TRBV7-2 to TRBJ2-3; TRBD2 is a possible D gene (6 bases). Germline CDR1 is SGHTA and CDR2 is FQGNSA. The CDR3 is 17 amino acids. Trimming took off 1 base at V and 0 bases at J, with 14 bases between the two ends.

The count of this clonotype is one. This may stem from a read error, because a much larger clone lies one nucleotide away. CDR3: CSVVPGMTYEQYF. The CDR3 DNA reads TGCAGCGTTGTGCCAGGGATGACCTACGAGCAGTACTTC. This chain links TRBV29-1 with TRBJ2-7; a possible D gene is TRBD1 (5 bases). In germline, CDR1 is SQVTM, CDR2 ANQGSEA. Deletions cut 4 bases from V and 2 bases from J, with 12 bases between. The CDR3 spans 13 residues.

This clonotype is medium-sized (0.01 to 0.1%) in the sample. The chain uses TRBV20-1 and TRBJ2-7; weak D call: TRBD2 (6 bases). V lost 4 bases and J lost 5, with 18 bases in between. Germline lookup yields CDR1 DFQATT and CDR2 SNEGSKA (reference sequence). The length of the CDR3 is 14 residues. Here the CDR3 DNA reads TGCAGTGCTACACCGGGACTTAGCAGCCACGAGCAGTACTTC. Protein product: CSATPGLSSHEQYF.

This clonotype was seen at least ten times. The chain is built from TRBV20-1 and TRBJ2-1, with D possibly TRBD1 on 5 matching bases. This CDR3 comprises 13 residues. Germline values: CDR1 DFQATT, CDR2 SNEGSKA (reference sequence). Trimming removed 1 base from V and 9 bases from J, with 13 bases in between. CDR3 residues: CSARVAGSGEQFF. In DNA, the CDR3 is TGCAGTGCTAGAGTGGCAGGGTCTGGTGAGCAGTTCTTC.

This chain uses TRBV29-1 with TRBJ1-4, with D perhaps TRBD1 (5 bases). Trimming left V 7 bases short and J 5 bases short, with 20 bases between. The germline V gene has CDR1 SQVTM and CDR2 ANQGSEA. The CDR3 consists of 15 residues. The CDR3 region is CSALKAGTENEKLFF. The CDR3 DNA reads as TGCAGCGCCCTAAAGGCCGGGACGGAGAATGAAAAACTGTTTTTT.

A remark on this clonotype: Compared with germline, one end of the junction differs, possibly owing to a read error. J is TRBJ2-1 and V is TRBV20-1; 8 bases align to TRBD1. CDR3 length: 15 amino acids. CDR1 and CDR2 from the germline V gene are DFQATT and SNEGSKA (reference sequence). CDR3 nucleotide sequence: TGCAGTGTTAGAGATGAGACAGGGGAGGTGGGTGAGCAGTTCTTC. Residues: CSVRDETGEVGEQFF.

This clonotype was found many times. J is TRBJ2-3 and V is TRBV10-3; D gene uncertain. The V end lost 8 bases, the J end lost 0 bases, and 6 bases lay between the germline ends. The CDR3 totals 12 residues. Germline V gene lookup returns CDR1 ENHRY and CDR2 SYGVKD. For the CDR3, the DNA is TGTGCCATCGCACAGAGCACAGATACGCAGTATTTT. Its translation: CAIAQSTDTQYF.

The table lists this clonotype with many counts. The chain links TRBV2 to TRBJ2-7; D may correspond to TRBD1 or TRBD2 (5 bases each). Deletions cut 6 bases from V and 4 bases from J, with 13 bases between. This CDR3 is 13 amino acids long. Germline V gives CDR1 SNHLY, CDR2 FYNNEI. The CDR3 protein is CASRRGALYEQYF. The CDR3 DNA sequence: TGTGCCAGCAGGAGGGGAGCTCTATACGAGCAGTACTTC.

Concerning this clonotype: One end of the junction does not line up with germline, which may come from a read error. This CDR3 reads CASSDRLAGYAF. In nucleotides, the CDR3 is TGTGCCAGCAGTGACAGATTGGCGGGCTACGCCTTC. The chain couples TRBV6-2 or TRBV6-3 to TRBJ1-2; D may be TRBD1 (5 bases). CDR1 is MNHEY, CDR2 SVGEGT, per germline. The CDR3 has 12 residues.

A word on this clonotype: A much larger clonotype is one base distant, so this may be a read error. This sequence joins TRBV19 and TRBJ2-6; D possibly uses TRBD1 or TRBD2 (5 bases each). Looked up from germline, CDR1 is LNHDA and CDR2 is SQIVND (reference sequence). The CDR3 covers 15 residues. CDR3 protein: CASSIDGAGANFLTF. The CDR3 DNA reads TGTGCCAGTAGTATAGATGGTGCCGGGGCCAACTTCCTGACTTTC.

In its sample, this clonotype was seen a few times. It may be a read error: a sequence one base away is much more abundant. The chain couples TRBV29-1 to TRBJ2-1; D uncertain. The CDR3 covers 11 residues. Trimming shortened V by 1 base and J by 7 bases, and 5 bases separated the two germline ends. The germline gives CDR1 SQVTM, CDR2 ANQGSEA. DNA for the CDR3: TGCAGCGTTGAAGCAAGGAATGAGCAGTTCTTC. Translation: CSVEARNEQFF.

This clonotype was detected only a few times. One base away lies a much larger clone, so this may be a sequencing read error. The chain is built from TRBV12-3 or TRBV12-4 and TRBJ2-1; D ambiguous. V lost 10 bases and J 2 bases, leaving 9 bases between the germline ends. The CDR3 contains 12 residues. CDR3 protein: CATASPYNEQFF. The CDR3 DNA reads TGTGCCACGGCCAGCCCCTACAATGAGCAGTTCTTC.

As for this clonotype: A junction boundary mismatches the germline segment, possibly from a read error. V usage is TRBV28 and J usage is TRBJ2-5; TRBD1 matches 9 bases. The germline V gene encodes CDR1 MDHEN and CDR2 SYDVKM. CDR3 length: 14 amino acids. The CDR3 region is CASNGDREGETQYF. In DNA, the CDR3 is TGTGCCAGCAATGGGGACAGGGAGGGGGAGACTCAGTACTTC.

As for this clonotype: Given a much more abundant clone one base away, this may be a read error. The chain has TRBV5-1 and TRBJ2-1; 7 bases line up with TRBD1. Germline lookup yields CDR1 SGHRS and CDR2 YFSETQ. The CDR3 loop spans 13 amino acids. In DNA, the CDR3 is TGCACCAGCAGCTCCGCCCGACAGGGAGAGCAGTTCTTC. It translates to CTSSSARQGEQFF. The full variable domain, completed using reference TRBV5-1 and TRBJ2-1, is KAGVTQTPRYLIKTRGQQVTLSCSPISGHRSVSWYQQTPGQGLQFLFEYFSETQRNKGNFPGRFSGRQFSNSRSEMNVSTLELGDSALYLCTSSSARQGEQFFGPGTRLTVL.

The count of this clonotype is one. Mismatch with germline at one junction end may stem from a read error. The rearrangement uses TRBV15 and TRBJ2-6; perhaps D is TRBD1 or TRBD2 (5 bases each). The CDR3 extends over 15 amino acids. Germline loops: CDR1 LNHNV, CDR2 YYDKDF (reference sequence). The CDR3 region has the DNA TGTGCCACCAGCAGAGGGGGGTCGGAGGCCAACGACCTGACTTTC. Amino acids: CATSRGGSEANDLTF.

The table lists this clonotype with a few counts. This may arise from a read error, as a much more abundant clone is one base away. The chain uses TRBV6-2 or TRBV6-3 and TRBJ2-2; 10 bases agree with TRBD2. The CDR3 is made up of 17 amino acids. Looked up from germline, CDR1 is MNHEY and CDR2 is SVGEGT. CDR3 sequence reads: CASSSLSGRANAGKLFF. The CDR3 DNA follows: TGTGCCAGCAGTTCCTTAAGCGGGAGGGCCAATGCCGGGAAGCTGTTTTTT.

The chain uses TRBV27 and TRBJ2-2; 13 bases map to TRBD2. This CDR3 has 16 amino acids. Germline V gene lookup returns CDR1 MNHEY and CDR2 SMNVEV (reference sequence). Unmatched junction bases numbered 11, after V lost 7 bases and J lost 9 bases. The CDR3 coding sequence is TGTGCCAGCAACCTACTAGCGGGGGGGCTCGCCTGGGAGCTGTTTTTT. Residues: CASNLLAGGLAWELFF.

In this sample, this clonotype turned up many times. The chain couples TRBV6-1 to TRBJ1-4; a weak D match, TRBD1 (5 bases). Trimming cost V 6 bases and J 5 bases, with 19 bases left between them. CDR1 MNHNS and CDR2 SASEGT come from the germline V gene. The CDR3 extends over 16 amino acids. The CDR3 coding sequence is TGTGCCAGCAGCACATATAAGGGGATGAAGAATGAAAAACTGTTTTTT. This gives the protein CASSTYKGMKNEKLFF.

This clonotype was counted ten times or more. This chain connects TRBV28 to TRBJ1-5, with D tentatively TRBD1 (5 bases). This CDR3 contains 17 residues. The germline V gene has CDR1 MDHEN and CDR2 SYDVKM. Trimming pared 0 bases from V and 5 bases from J, leaving 17 bases between. The CDR3 DNA reads TGTGCCAGCAGTTTATGGCAGGGTCCGACTGACGATCAGCCCCAGCATTTT. It yields the protein CASSLWQGPTDDQPQHF.

As regards this clonotype: A much more abundant neighbour one base away suggests this may be a read error. This chain's CDR3 is CASSLVHGSKETQYF. The CDR3 DNA reads as TGTGCCAGCAGCTTAGTCCACGGCTCCAAGGAGACCCAGTACTTC. The chain combines TRBV11-2 with TRBJ2-5; no clear D gene. The V gene lost 1 base and the J gene lost 5 bases, with 14 bases spanning the gap. There are 15 residues in the CDR3. The germline V gene encodes CDR1 SGHAT and CDR2 FQNNGV.

This clonotype was picked up many times. This sequence joins TRBV19 and TRBJ2-1, with TRBD2 as a possible D gene (6 bases). V lost 8 bases to trimming and J lost 5 bases, with 13 bases between them. In germline, CDR1 is LNHDA, CDR2 SQIVND (reference sequence). The CDR3 is 13 residues long. CDR3 amino acids: CASGPTSNNEQFF. DNA of the CDR3: TGTGCCAGTGGACCCACTAGCAACAATGAGCAGTTCTTC. Full variable domain (missing parts from reference TRBV19 and TRBJ2-1): DGGITQSPKYLFRKEGQNVTLSCEQNLNHDAMYWYRQDPGQGLRLIYYSQIVNDFQKGDIAEGYSVSREKKESFPLTVTSAQKNPTAFYLCASGPTSNNEQFFGPGTRLTVL.

V usage is TRBV9 and J usage is TRBJ1-2; TRBD1 matches 8 bases. The CDR3 covers 15 residues. V shed 4 bases, J shed 7 bases, and the junction held 12 bases outside the gene matches. Germline CDR1 and CDR2: SGDLS and YYNGEE. Written as DNA, the CDR3 is TGTGCCAGCAGCCCAGACCGGACAGGGATGCGTGGCTACACCTTC. This codes for CASSPDRTGMRGYTF.

This clonotype appeared many times. CDR3 protein: CASSYGGSLAEAFF. The CDR3 DNA sequence: TGTGCCAGCAGTTACGGAGGGAGTTTGGCTGAAGCTTTCTTT. The chain joins TRBV6-2 or TRBV6-3 to TRBJ1-1; D gene unclear. The CDR3 totals 14 residues. The germline V and J ends were trimmed by 2 bases and 6 bases, with 13 bases remaining between them. Germline assignment: CDR1 MNHEY and CDR2 SVGEGT.

The chain is built from TRBV6-6 and TRBJ2-2; 12 positions match TRBD1. The CDR3 extends over 15 amino acids. V lost 5 bases and J lost 8; bases outside the gene matches: 6. From germline, CDR1 is MNHNY and CDR2 SVGAGI (reference sequence). The CDR3 loop reads CASSVGTGGPGELFF. As DNA, the CDR3 is TGTGCCAGCAGTGTTGGGACAGGGGGCCCTGGGGAGCTGTTTTTT.

V usage is TRBV28 and J usage is TRBJ1-6, with D maybe TRBD1 (6 bases). Germline V gene data show CDR1 as MDHEN and CDR2 as SYDVKM. Trimming shortened V by 8 bases and J by 4 bases, and 15 bases separated the two germline ends. CDR3 size: 15 residues. CDR3 DNA sequence: TGTGCCAGCGAGATCCGGGACAAATATAATTCACCCCTCCACTTT. This gives the protein CASEIRDKYNSPLHF.

This clonotype was seen once. The chain combines TRBV11-3 with TRBJ1-1; the match to TRBD1 covers 7 bases. The CDR3 extends over 14 amino acids. The germline V gene has CDR1 SGHNT and CDR2 YENEEA. V shed 4 bases, J shed 5 bases, and the junction held 7 bases outside the gene matches. The CDR3 spells CASSWGTVGTEAFF. The CDR3 DNA follows: TGTGCCAGCAGCTGGGGGACAGTGGGAACTGAAGCTTTCTTT.

The V call is TRBV6-5, the J call TRBJ1-2; the D is unclear. Looked up from germline, CDR1 is MNHEY and CDR2 is SVGAGI. V was clipped by 6 bases and J by 1 base, with 6 bases between them. The CDR3 loop spans 12 amino acids. The CDR3 coding sequence is TGTGCCAGCAGGGGGAATAACTATGGCTACACCTTC. Translated, it gives CASRGNNYGYTF.